This T cell receptor beta chain was recorded in a study of blood T cell repertoires in COVID-19. CDR1 and CDR2 (germline): KGHDR, SFDVKD. This CDR3 is built from 14 residues. The V gene end was trimmed by 7 bases and the J gene end by 4 bases; junction bases not matched to a gene: 5. This table comes from immunoSEQ multiplex PCR, and its TCRdb copy is limited to in-frame clones, with some not included. The top ten hold 5% to 7% of the sample, which has under 200,000 clones, roughly 83% seen once. Participant-reported clinical history was the basis for cohort assignment. The TCR comes from a man aged 40-49 years with acute COVID-19. Input material: PBMCs or T cells enriched from blood (not recorded which). This chain uses TRBV24-1 with TRBJ2-2; TRBD2 matches 7 bases. The CDR3 loop reads CATRTAGSTGELFF. Written as DNA, the CDR3 is TGTGCCACCAGAACAGCGGGGAGCACCGGGGAGCTGTTTTTT.